Below, 18 T cell receptor beta chains from the same sample are listed, as sequenced in a study of blood T cell repertoires in COVID-19. The repertoire was sequenced with immunoSEQ multiplex PCR; TCRdb's copy has only in-frame clones and lacks some. This sample has more than 200,000 clones, with roughly 86% found just once. The source material was PBMCs or T cells enriched from blood (not recorded which). These TCRs come from a woman between 50 and 59 years old who had recovered from COVID-19.

V usage is TRBV28 and J usage is TRBJ2-3; TRBD2 might be the D (6 bases). Looked up from germline, CDR1 is MDHEN and CDR2 is SYDVKM. Trimming removed 9 bases from V and 4 bases from J, with 20 bases in between. This CDR3 region has 15 residues. The CDR3 sequence: CASGGTGGSSDTQYF. The CDR3 nucleotides are TGTGCCAGTGGGGGGACCGGCGGCTCTTCAGATACGCAGTATTTT.

This clone was seen a single time. This sequence joins TRBV27 and TRBJ1-1; D ambiguous. The length of the CDR3 is 14 residues. V lost 3 bases to trimming and J lost 2 bases, with 10 bases between them. Per the germline V gene, CDR1 is MNHEY and CDR2 is SMNVEV (reference sequence). The CDR3 sequence is CASSLTGVNTEAFF. The CDR3 DNA reads TGTGCCAGCAGTTTGACCGGGGTTAACACTGAAGCTTTCTTT.

This chain connects TRBV20-1 to TRBJ2-3; tentative D call: TRBD2 (5 bases). The CDR3 is 13 residues long. The V gene lost 3 bases and the J gene lost 1 base, with 8 bases spanning the gap. Looked up from germline, CDR1 is DFQATT and CDR2 is SNEGSKA (reference sequence). CDR3: CSASGRGTDTQYF. The CDR3, as DNA: TGCAGTGCTAGTGGGCGGGGCACAGATACGCAGTATTTT.

This clone was recorded only once. The V gene is TRBV5-4, the J gene TRBJ2-3; no reliable D call. This CDR3 comprises 14 residues. Per the germline V gene, CDR1 is SGHNT and CDR2 is YYREEE (reference sequence). V gave up 2 bases and J gave up 8 bases, with 15 bases separating them. CDR3 sequence (DNA): TGTGCCAGCAGCTTAGGCCTGGAGCATGCTACGCAGTATTTT. This encodes CASSLGLEHATQYF.

This rearrangement joins TRBV7-2 to TRBJ2-5; 7 nucleotides align to TRBD1. Germline CDR1 and CDR2: SGHTA and FQGNSA. V lost 3 bases to trimming and J lost 5 bases; unmatched junction nucleotides: 6. This CDR3 contains 14 residues. CDR3 region: CASSFSGGEETQYF. DNA for the CDR3: TGTGCCAGCAGCTTCTCAGGGGGTGAGGAGACCCAGTACTTC.

V is TRBV12-5 and J is TRBJ2-5; TRBD2 aligns across 13 bases. This CDR3 has 15 residues. The germline V gene encodes CDR1 LGHNT and CDR2 FRNRAP. V shed 5 bases and J 4 bases; nucleotides not matched to a gene: 4. This chain's CDR3 is CASGRGLAGVETQYF. The CDR3 coding sequence is TGTGCTAGTGGTCGCGGACTAGCGGGAGTAGAGACCCAGTACTTC.

The chain is built from TRBV10-3 and TRBJ1-4, with D perhaps matching TRBD1 (6 bases). Germline V gives CDR1 ENHRY, CDR2 SYGVKD. This CDR3 has 15 amino acids. V lost 6 bases, J lost 8 bases, and 19 bases lay in between. This chain's CDR3 is CAISPGGGQGEKLFF. The DNA for the CDR3 is TGTGCCATCAGCCCGGGCGGGGGGCAAGGGGAAAAACTGTTTTTT.

This chain links TRBV7-6 with TRBJ2-2; TRBD1 is a possible D gene (5 bases). The CDR3 has 13 amino acids. V shed 7 bases and J shed 4 bases, with 10 bases lying between them. The germline CDR1 and CDR2 sequences are SGHVS and FNYEAQ. The CDR3 DNA sequence: TGTGCCAGCACAGGGTTGCGCACCGGGGAGCTGTTTTTT. Translation gives CASTGLRTGELFF.

The chain links TRBV11-2 to TRBJ2-5; D perhaps matches TRBD2 (5 bases). Trimming shortened V by 5 bases and J by 1 base, and 11 bases separated the two germline ends. CDR3 length: 14 amino acids. CDR1 is SGHAT and CDR2 is FQNNGV in the germline V gene. The CDR3 sequence: CASSPWESQETQYF. The CDR3 region has the DNA TGTGCCAGCAGCCCCTGGGAGTCCCAAGAGACCCAGTACTTC. Drawing the rest from reference TRBV11-2 and TRBJ2-5, the complete variable domain is EAGVAQSPRYKIIEKRQSVAFWCNPISGHATLYWYQQILGQGPKLLIQFQNNGVVDDSQLPKDRFSAERLKGVDSTLKIQPAKLEDSAVYLCASSPWESQETQYFGPGTRLLVL.

The chain uses TRBV28 and TRBJ1-5; a weak D match, TRBD1 (6 bases). The CDR3 is 13 residues long. The germline V and J ends were trimmed by 6 bases and 3 bases, with 9 bases remaining between them. Per the germline V gene, CDR1 is MDHEN and CDR2 is SYDVKM. This CDR3 is CASSGQLNQPQHF. The DNA for the CDR3 is TGTGCCAGCAGCGGACAGCTCAATCAGCCCCAGCATTTT.

This chain uses TRBV30 with TRBJ2-6, with TRBD1 identical over 9 bases. The CDR3 consists of 16 residues. Germline CDR1 GTSNPN, CDR2 SVGIG (reference sequence). J lost 2 bases, V lost 3 bases, and 5 bases had no gene match. CDR3 sequence (DNA): TGTGCCTGGAGGAAACAGGGGGCGGCTGGGGCCAACGTCCTGACTTTC. It translates to CAWRKQGAAGANVLTF.

The CDR3 sequence is CARTVGVLQFF. CDR3 nucleotides: TGTGCCAGGACGGTAGGGGTGCTTCAGTTCTTC. The rearrangement joins TRBV21-1 to TRBJ2-1; the D call TRBD1 from the table was never checked on the DNA. TRBV21-1 is reported as a pseudogene. This CDR3 spans 11 amino acids.

The rearrangement uses TRBV4-1 and TRBJ2-7, with 12 bases aligning to TRBD2. This CDR3 has 15 residues. CDR1 is MGHRA and CDR2 is YSYEKL in the germline V gene. The junction had 1 base not matched to a gene; V was cut back by 1 base and J by 3 bases. The CDR3 loop is CASSQGLAGDYEQYF. CDR3 DNA sequence: TGCGCCAGCAGCCAAGGACTAGCGGGAGACTACGAGCAGTACTTC.

The CDR3 bases are TGTGCCAGTAGTATAGCGGGAGGGCCGGGTGAGCAGTTCTTC. Translating it yields CASSIAGGPGEQFF. The chain couples TRBV19 to TRBJ2-1, with 8 bases that match TRBD2. The CDR3 consists of 14 residues. Per the germline V gene, CDR1 is LNHDA and CDR2 is SQIVND (reference sequence). Trimming at V came to 1 base and at J to 9 bases, leaving 5 bases not matched to a gene.

The V gene is TRBV11-1, the J gene TRBJ2-1; 11 positions match TRBD2. CDR3 length: 16 residues. Germline CDR1 is SGHAT and CDR2 is FQDESV (reference sequence). V was clipped by 7 bases and J by 4 bases; unmatched bases: 9. The CDR3 sequence: CASTKGGTSGYNEQFF. The DNA for the CDR3 is TGTGCCAGCACCAAGGGGGGGACTAGCGGATACAATGAGCAGTTCTTC.

The gene calls are TRBV4-1 and TRBJ1-2; TRBD1 matches 7 bases. The germline V gene encodes CDR1 MGHRA and CDR2 YSYEKL. V was clipped by 4 bases and J by 4 bases; unmatched bases: 3. The CDR3 sequence is 13 residues long. DNA of the CDR3: TGCGCCAGCAGCCCCGGGACAGCCTATGGCTACACCTTC. Translating gives CASSPGTAYGYTF.

This clone was detected only once. The V and J genes are TRBV4-1 and TRBJ2-1; 10 nucleotides line up with TRBD1. The CDR3 sequence is 18 residues long. V shed 5 bases, J shed 7 bases, and the junction held 17 bases outside the gene matches. Germline V gene lookup returns CDR1 MGHRA and CDR2 YSYEKL. CDR3 region: CASSFPGQGMARDNEQFF. The CDR3 nucleotides read TGCGCCAGCAGCTTTCCGGGACAGGGGATGGCAAGGGATAATGAGCAGTTCTTC.

The chain links TRBV9 to TRBJ1-1; possibly TRBD1 for D (5 bases). The CDR3 loop spans 12 amino acids. Germline CDR1 is SGDLS and CDR2 is YYNGEE. V lost 10 bases, J lost 1 base, and 11 bases lay in between. The DNA of the CDR3 is TGTGCCGGGGGGACTGAGAACACTGAAGCTTTCTTT. Translation: CAGGTENTEAFF.